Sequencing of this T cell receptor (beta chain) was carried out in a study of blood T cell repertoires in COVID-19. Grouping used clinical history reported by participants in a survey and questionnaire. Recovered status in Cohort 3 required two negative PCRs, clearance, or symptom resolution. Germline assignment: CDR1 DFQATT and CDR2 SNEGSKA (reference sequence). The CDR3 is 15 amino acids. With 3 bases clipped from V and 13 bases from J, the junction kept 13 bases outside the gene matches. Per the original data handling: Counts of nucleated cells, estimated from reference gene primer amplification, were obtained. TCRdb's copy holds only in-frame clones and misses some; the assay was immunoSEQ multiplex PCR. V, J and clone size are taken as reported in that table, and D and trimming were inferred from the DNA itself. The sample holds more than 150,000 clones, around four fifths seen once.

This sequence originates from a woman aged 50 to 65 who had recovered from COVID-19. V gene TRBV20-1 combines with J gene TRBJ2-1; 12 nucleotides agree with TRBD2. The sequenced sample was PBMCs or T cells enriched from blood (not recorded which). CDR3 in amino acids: CSASNSLAGGVEQFF. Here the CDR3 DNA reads TGCAGTGCTAGTAACTCACTAGCGGGAGGTGTAGAACAGTTCTTC.